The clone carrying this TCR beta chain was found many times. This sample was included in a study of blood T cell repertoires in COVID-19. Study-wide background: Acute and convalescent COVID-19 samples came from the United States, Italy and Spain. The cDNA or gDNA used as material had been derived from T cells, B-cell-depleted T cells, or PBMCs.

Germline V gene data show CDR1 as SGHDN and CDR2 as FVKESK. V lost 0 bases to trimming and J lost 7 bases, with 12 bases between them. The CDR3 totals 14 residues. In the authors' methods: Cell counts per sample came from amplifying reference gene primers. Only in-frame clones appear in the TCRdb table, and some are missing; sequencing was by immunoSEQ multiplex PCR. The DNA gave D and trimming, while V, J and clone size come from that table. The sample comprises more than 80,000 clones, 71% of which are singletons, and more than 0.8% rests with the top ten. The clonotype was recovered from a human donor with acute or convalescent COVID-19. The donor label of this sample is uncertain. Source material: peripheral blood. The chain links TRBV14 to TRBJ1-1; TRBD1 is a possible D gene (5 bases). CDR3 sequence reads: CASSQDRVYSEAFF. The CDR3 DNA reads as TGTGCCAGCAGCCAAGACAGGGTTTATAGTGAAGCTTTCTTT.